This T cell receptor beta chain was recorded in a study of cytomegalovirus exposure and HLA in healthy donors. Findings and caveats of the study: A later analysis found that most CMV-associated TCR beta chains appeared HLA-restricted. There were 150 to 200 TCR beta chains listed as cytomegalovirus-associated.

About this clone: Its antigen is currently unknown.

The CDR3 extends over 15 amino acids. Germline V CDR1 and CDR2: GTSNPN, SVGIG (reference sequence). V was clipped by 3 bases and J by 5 bases, with 19 bases between them. Vbeta (60) and Jbeta (13) primers were used in the PCR. Data came from immunoSEQ multiplex PCR; TCRdb stores just in-frame clones and leaves some out. The sample table includes 53,000 or so clones. Sequencing input: PBMCs. The rearrangement uses TRBV30 and TRBJ2-5; possibly TRBD2 for D (6 bases). This TCR derives from a man aged 18 to 30 in good health and CMV-seropositive. The CDR3 DNA reads as TGTGCCTGGAGAACCCCTAGCGTAGGAGGGGAGACCCAGTACTTC. Its translation is CAWRTPSVGGETQYF.